Sequencing of this T cell receptor beta chain was carried out in a study of shared T cell receptors in the human thymus. Assay: immunoSEQ multiplex PCR; the TCRdb copy retains only in-frame clones and omits some. Counted here are hundreds of thousands of clones, 78% occurring once; the ten biggest clones make up less than 0.015%. The V gene's germline CDR1 is MNHEY and CDR2 SMNVEV (reference sequence). The CDR3 has 15 residues. The trim removed 6 bases at V and 2 bases at J, leaving 5 bases unmatched. This same sample was also part of a study on human thymus T cells. This second report adds: Resections were taken during corrective heart surgery, and the thymus tissue came from these. Thymic and blood repertoires seemed to show skewed V and J gene use. Related research described thymic repertoires that were highly overlapping among unrelated individuals.

The chain combines TRBV27 with TRBJ1-5; 9 bases are a match to TRBD1. The material sequenced was thymocytes. The source is a boy younger than two with a congenital heart defect. CDR3: CASRARTGGNQPQHF. CDR3 DNA sequence: TGTGCCAGCAGGGCCCGGACAGGGGGCAATCAGCCCCAGCATTTT.